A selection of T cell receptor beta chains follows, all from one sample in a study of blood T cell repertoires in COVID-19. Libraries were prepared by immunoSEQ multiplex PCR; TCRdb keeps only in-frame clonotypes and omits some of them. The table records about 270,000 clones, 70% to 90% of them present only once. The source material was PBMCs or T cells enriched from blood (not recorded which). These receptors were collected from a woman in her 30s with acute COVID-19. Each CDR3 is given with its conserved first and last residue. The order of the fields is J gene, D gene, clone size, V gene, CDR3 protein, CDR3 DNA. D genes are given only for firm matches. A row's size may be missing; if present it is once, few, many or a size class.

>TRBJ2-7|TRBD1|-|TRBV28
CASSFPPDRGNYEQYF
TGTGCCAGCAGTTTCCCTCCGGACAGGGGAAACTACGAGCAGTACTTC
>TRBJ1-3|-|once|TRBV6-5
CASRPDNNGNTIYF
TGTGCCAGCAGGCCTGACAACAATGGAAACACCATATATTTT
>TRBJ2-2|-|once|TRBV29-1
CSVSRGSGELFF
TGCAGCGTTTCGCGGGGCTCCGGGGAGCTGTTTTTT
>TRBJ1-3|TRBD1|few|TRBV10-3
CAISSPGQSSGNTIYF
TGTGCCATCAGTTCCCCGGGACAGAGTTCTGGAAACACCATATATTTT
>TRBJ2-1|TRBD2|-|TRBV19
CASSIDLPGTSGANEQFF
TGTGCCAGTAGTATAGATCTCCCCGGGACTAGCGGGGCAAATGAGCAGTTCTTC
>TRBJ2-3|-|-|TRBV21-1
CASSNESSGRRADTQYF
TGTGCCAGCAGCAACGAATCTAGCGGGAGGCGGGCAGATACGCAGTATTTT
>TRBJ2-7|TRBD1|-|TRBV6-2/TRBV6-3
CASSYGTGGEQYF
TGTGCCAGCAGTTACGGGACAGGCGGCGAGCAGTACTTC
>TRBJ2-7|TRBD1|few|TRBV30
CAWKKRDREVEQYF
TGTGCCTGGAAAAAGCGGGACAGGGAAGTCGAGCAGTACTTC
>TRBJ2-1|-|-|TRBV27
CASSYGRVHNEQFF
TGTGCCAGCAGTTATGGCAGGGTACACAATGAGCAGTTCTTC
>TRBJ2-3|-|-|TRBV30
CAWSRGTSTDTQYF
TGTGCCTGGAGTCGGGGAACTAGCACAGATACGCAGTATTTT
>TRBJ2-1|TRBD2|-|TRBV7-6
CASSSLAGGPNEQFF
TGTGCCAGCAGCTCCCTAGCGGGAGGGCCCAATGAGCAGTTCTTC
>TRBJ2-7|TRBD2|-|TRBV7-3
CASSLTKGGLAGPGEQYF
TGTGCCAGCAGCCTAACCAAAGGGGGACTAGCGGGACCCGGCGAGCAGTACTTC
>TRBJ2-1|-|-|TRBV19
CASSPAGSSYNEQFF
TGTGCCAGTAGTCCCGCGGGTAGCTCCTACAATGAGCAGTTCTTC
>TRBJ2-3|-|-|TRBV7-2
CASSLRPGDTQYF
TGTGCCAGCAGCTTACGCCCAGGGGATACGCAGTATTTT
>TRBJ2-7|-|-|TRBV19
CASSPTGSSYEQYF
TGTGCCAGTAGTCCGACAGGTTCCTCCTACGAGCAGTACTTC
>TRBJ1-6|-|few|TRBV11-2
CASREIAGTSNSPLHF
TGTGCCAGTAGAGAGATTGCCGGGACAAGTAATTCACCCCTCCACTTT
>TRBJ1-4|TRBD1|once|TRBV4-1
CASSQWDRGTNEKLFF
TGCGCCAGCAGCCAATGGGACAGGGGTACTAATGAAAAACTGTTTTTT
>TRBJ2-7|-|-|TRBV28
CASRAGALEQYF
TGTGCCAGCAGGGCAGGGGCGTTGGAGCAGTACTTC
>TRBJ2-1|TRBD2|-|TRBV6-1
CASSEEEAGGSYNEQFF
TGTGCCAGCAGTGAAGAAGAAGCGGGAGGCTCCTACAATGAGCAGTTCTTC
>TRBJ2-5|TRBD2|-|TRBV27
CASSRYDKGGQETQYF
TGTGCCAGCAGTCGCTATGACAAGGGAGGGCAGGAGACCCAGTACTTC
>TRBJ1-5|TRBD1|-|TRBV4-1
CASSRQGGGQPQHF
TGCGCCAGCAGCCGACAGGGGGGAGGTCAGCCCCAGCATTTT
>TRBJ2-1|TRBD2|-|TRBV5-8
CASSLEYSGTYNEQFF
TGTGCCAGCAGCTTGGAATATAGCGGGACATACAATGAGCAGTTCTTC
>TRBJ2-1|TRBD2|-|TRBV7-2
CASSPKTSGVNEQFF
TGTGCCAGCAGCCCAAAGACTAGCGGAGTCAATGAGCAGTTCTTC
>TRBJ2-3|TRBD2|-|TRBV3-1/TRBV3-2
CASSQTSGSADTQYF
TGTGCCAGCAGCCAGACTAGCGGGAGTGCAGATACGCAGTATTTT
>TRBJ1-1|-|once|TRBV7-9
CASSLSGIMDTEAFF
TGTGCCAGCAGCTTATCCGGTATTATGGACACTGAAGCTTTCTTT
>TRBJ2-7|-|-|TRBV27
CASSFGPVAEQYF
TGTGCCAGCAGTTTTGGCCCAGTGGCCGAGCAGTACTTC
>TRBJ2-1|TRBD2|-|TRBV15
CATSGTSGADEQFF
TGTGCCACCAGCGGGACTAGCGGGGCCGATGAGCAGTTCTTC
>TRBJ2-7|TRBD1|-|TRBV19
CASKGQGDEQYF
TGTGCCAGTAAGGGACAGGGTGACGAGCAGTACTTC
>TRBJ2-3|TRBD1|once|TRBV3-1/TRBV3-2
CASSQGPDRGQADTQYF
TGTGCCAGCAGCCAAGGCCCAGACAGGGGGCAGGCAGATACGCAGTATTTT
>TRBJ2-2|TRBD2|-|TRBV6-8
CASSSLAANTGELFF
TGTGCCAGCAGTTCCCTAGCGGCGAACACCGGGGAGCTGTTTTTT
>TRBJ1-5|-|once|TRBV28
CASAGLQNQPQHF
TGTGCCAGCGCGGGGCTACAGAATCAGCCCCAGCATTTT
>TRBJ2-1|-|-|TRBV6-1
CASSEAPSEQFF
TGTGCCAGCAGTGAAGCGCCAAGCGAGCAGTTCTTC
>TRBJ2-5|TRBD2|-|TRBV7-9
CASSLTSGQETQYF
TGTGCCAGCAGCTTAACTAGCGGTCAAGAGACCCAGTACTTC
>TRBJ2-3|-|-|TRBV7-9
CASSLVVLGDKDTQYF
TGTGCCAGCAGCTTAGTCGTTTTGGGGGACAAAGATACGCAGTATTTT
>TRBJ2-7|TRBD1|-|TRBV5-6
CASSFGTGLSHEQYF
TGTGCCAGCAGCTTCGGGACAGGGTTGTCCCACGAGCAGTACTTC
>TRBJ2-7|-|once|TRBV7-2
CASSKDSNYEQYF
TGTGCCAGCAGCAAGGACAGCAACTACGAGCAGTACTTC
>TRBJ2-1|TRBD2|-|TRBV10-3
CAISESLAGESYNEQFF
TGTGCCATCAGTGAGTCACTAGCGGGAGAATCCTACAATGAGCAGTTCTTC
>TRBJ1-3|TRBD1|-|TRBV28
CASSEGQASGNTIYF
TGTGCCAGCAGTGAGGGACAGGCTTCCGGAAACACCATATATTTT
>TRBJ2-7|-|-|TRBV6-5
CASRGTLIPYEQYF
TGTGCCAGCAGAGGGACACTGATTCCCTACGAGCAGTACTTC
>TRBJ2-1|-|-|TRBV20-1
CSASIREAYNEQFF
TGCAGTGCTAGTATACGAGAAGCTTACAATGAGCAGTTCTTC
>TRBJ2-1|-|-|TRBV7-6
CASSRGGSSYNEQFF
TGTGCCAGCAGCCGCGGAGGTAGCTCCTACAATGAGCAGTTCTTC
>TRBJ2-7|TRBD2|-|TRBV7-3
CASSLGLAGDEQYF
TGTGCCAGCAGCCTGGGGCTAGCGGGAGACGAGCAGTACTTC
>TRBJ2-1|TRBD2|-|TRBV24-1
CATSDPGLAGDLNEQFF
TGTGCCACCAGTGACCCAGGACTAGCGGGAGATTTAAATGAGCAGTTCTTC